One TCR beta chain is described in this entry. This CDR3 has 12 residues. V shed 6 bases and J shed 6 bases, with 12 bases lying between them. The data are from a study of blood T cell repertoires in COVID-19. The repertoire was sequenced with immunoSEQ multiplex PCR; TCRdb's copy has only in-frame clones and lacks some. Of some 390,000 clones in the sample, under 90% were seen once. The gene calls are TRBV12-3 or TRBV12-4 and TRBJ2-7, with D possibly matching TRBD2 (6 bases). Material: PBMCs or T cells enriched from blood (not recorded which). The receptor comes from a woman in her twenties or thirties who had recovered from COVID-19. CDR3 protein: CASRIRSGEQYF. CDR3 in DNA: TGTGCCAGCAGAATTCGTAGCGGCGAGCAGTACTTC.